The 14 T cell receptor beta chains listed next were all sequenced from one sample in a study of T cell changes during pregnancy in multiple sclerosis. Only in-frame clones appear in the TCRdb table, and some are missing; sequencing was by immunoSEQ multiplex PCR. This table holds under 70,000 clones, roughly nine tenths found once. The specimen comprised peripheral blood, sampled in the third trimester of pregnancy. The receptors were sampled from a female donor in good health, enrolled as a control in a pregnancy study.

This chain links TRBV19 with TRBJ1-5; D not resolved. CDR3 size: 17 residues. Germline V gives CDR1 LNHDA, CDR2 SQIVND (reference sequence). V lost 5 bases and J 7 bases, leaving 24 bases between the germline ends. CDR3 DNA sequence: TGTGCCAGTAGTCCGCAGTTCGCCGTTACTTTCGGGCAGCCCCAGCATTTT. Translated, it gives CASSPQFAVTFGQPQHF.

This chain's CDR3 is CASRPNRVFGEKLFF. Here the CDR3 DNA reads TGTGCCAGCAGACCAAACAGGGTTTTTGGTGAAAAACTGTTTTTT. The rearrangement uses TRBV27 and TRBJ1-4; perhaps TRBD1 as D (6 bases). From germline, CDR1 is MNHEY and CDR2 SMNVEV (reference sequence). This CDR3 has 15 amino acids. The ends were cut back, 6 bases at V and 7 bases at J, with 18 bases in the middle. Looking up the rest from reference TRBV27 and TRBJ1-4 gives the full variable domain: EAQVTQNPRYLITVTGKKLTVTCSQNMNHEYMSWYRQDPGLGLRQIYYSMNVEVTDKGDVPEGYKVSRKEKRNFPLILESPSPNQTSLYFCASRPNRVFGEKLFFGSGTQLSVL.

The V gene is TRBV7-3, the J gene TRBJ1-1; a possible D gene is TRBD1 (5 bases). Germline values: CDR1 SGHTA, CDR2 FQGTGA. V was clipped by 1 base and J by 1 base, with 10 bases between them. This CDR3 contains 15 residues. The CDR3 DNA reads TGTGCCAGCAGCTTAATTAGGGGTGCGAACACTGAAGCTTTCTTT. Amino acids: CASSLIRGANTEAFF.

This chain joins TRBV4-1 and TRBJ2-7; TRBD2 matches at 8 bases. In germline, CDR1 is MGHRA, CDR2 YSYEKL. The CDR3 runs to 15 residues. V dropped 2 bases and J dropped 3; count of bases not matched to a gene: 6. The DNA of the CDR3 is TGCGCCAGCAGCCAATGGGGACTAGGGGACTACGAGCAGTACTTC. Amino acids: CASSQWGLGDYEQYF.

J is TRBJ2-7 and V is TRBV5-4; 9 bases line up with TRBD2. The CDR3 is made up of 16 amino acids. Germline lookup yields CDR1 SGHNT and CDR2 YYREEE (reference sequence). The junction had 11 bases not matched to a gene; V was cut back by 0 bases and J by 7 bases. The DNA of the CDR3 is TGTGCCAGCAGCTTGGGTCTGGCGGGAGGGCCTCGAGAGCAGTACTTC. Translated: CASSLGLAGGPREQYF.

This chain links TRBV6-1 with TRBJ2-3; TRBD2 matches 7 bases. Trimming removed 1 base from V and 5 bases from J; junction bases left unmatched: 6. Germline CDR1 and CDR2: MNHNS and SASEGT. CDR3 length: 15 residues. The CDR3 spells CASSEVPREQDTQYF. The CDR3 nucleotides are TGTGCCAGCAGTGAAGTCCCGCGGGAGCAAGATACGCAGTATTTT.

The chain couples TRBV19 to TRBJ1-2; unclear D gene. CDR1 is LNHDA and CDR2 is SQIVND in the germline V gene (reference sequence). Trimming pared 8 bases from V and 3 bases from J, leaving 10 bases between. The CDR3 has 12 amino acids. The DNA of the CDR3 is TGTGCCAGTGGTGGAGAGGACTATGGCTACACCTTC. The encoded protein is CASGGEDYGYTF.

The chain has TRBV9 and TRBJ2-1, with TRBD1 as a possible D gene (5 bases). The CDR3 covers 15 residues. The germline CDR1 and CDR2 sequences are SGDLS and YYNGEE. Trimming took 4 bases from V and 2 from J, leaving 13 bases between them. The chain's CDR3 is CASSPPGLTYNEQFF. The CDR3 region has the DNA TGTGCCAGCAGCCCACCAGGGTTAACCTACAATGAGCAGTTCTTC.

The CDR3 region is CASIPGGGAGYEQYF. Written as DNA, the CDR3 is TGTGCCAGCATACCCGGCGGGGGGGCAGGATACGAGCAGTACTTC. The gene calls are TRBV6-6 and TRBJ2-7; 9 nucleotides agree with TRBD2. The germline gives CDR1 MNHNY, CDR2 SVGAGI (reference sequence). Losses at the gene ends were 7 bases for V and 4 bases for J; bases not matched to a gene: 11. The CDR3 length is 15 residues.

J is TRBJ1-2 and V is TRBV27; perhaps TRBD1 as D (6 bases). The V end was cut by 5 bases, the J end by 3 bases, with 16 bases between. The germline gives CDR1 MNHEY, CDR2 SMNVEV (reference sequence). The CDR3 runs to 15 residues. CDR3 nucleotides: TGTGCCAGCAGTGAGAGAGGTCAGGGGTACTATGGCTACACCTTC. Translated: CASSERGQGYYGYTF.

The chain uses TRBV29-1 and TRBJ1-3, with 10 bases fitting TRBD1. Unmatched junction bases numbered 4, after V lost 7 bases and J lost 4 bases. The CDR3 has 13 amino acids. CDR1 is SQVTM, CDR2 ANQGSEA, per germline. CDR3 sequence (DNA): TGCAGCGCCGGGACAGGGGTCGGAAACACCATATATTTT. This codes for CSAGTGVGNTIYF.

This rearrangement joins TRBV19 to TRBJ2-7; TRBD2 agrees at 7 bases. The length of the CDR3 is 14 residues. Trimming cost V 5 bases and J 2 bases; bases outside gene matches: 6. CDR1 LNHDA and CDR2 SQIVND come from the germline V gene (reference sequence). The CDR3 region is CASSGASGAYEQYF. CDR3 coding DNA: TGTGCCAGTAGTGGGGCTAGCGGAGCCTACGAGCAGTACTTC. The full variable domain, rest sourced from reference TRBV19 and TRBJ2-7, is DGGITQSPKYLFRKEGQNVTLSCEQNLNHDAMYWYRQDPGQGLRLIYYSQIVNDFQKGDIAEGYSVSREKKESFPLTVTSAQKNPTAFYLCASSGASGAYEQYFGPGTRLTVT.

This chain links TRBV19 with TRBJ2-2, with 10 positions matching TRBD2. There are 15 residues in the CDR3. Germline values: CDR1 LNHDA, CDR2 SQIVND (reference sequence). Trimming at V came to 7 bases and at J to 4 bases, leaving 6 bases not matched to a gene. The CDR3 sequence: CASTRTSGFTGELFF. For the CDR3, the DNA is TGTGCCAGTACCCGGACTAGCGGATTCACCGGGGAGCTGTTTTTT.

V usage is TRBV2 and J usage is TRBJ2-2; no clear D. V lost 6 bases and J 1 base, leaving 3 bases between the germline ends. Germline CDR1 is SNHLY and CDR2 is FYNNEI. There are 12 residues in the CDR3. CDR3 sequence (DNA): TGTGCCAGCAGACAGAACACCGGGGAGCTGTTTTTT. Amino acid sequence: CASRQNTGELFF.